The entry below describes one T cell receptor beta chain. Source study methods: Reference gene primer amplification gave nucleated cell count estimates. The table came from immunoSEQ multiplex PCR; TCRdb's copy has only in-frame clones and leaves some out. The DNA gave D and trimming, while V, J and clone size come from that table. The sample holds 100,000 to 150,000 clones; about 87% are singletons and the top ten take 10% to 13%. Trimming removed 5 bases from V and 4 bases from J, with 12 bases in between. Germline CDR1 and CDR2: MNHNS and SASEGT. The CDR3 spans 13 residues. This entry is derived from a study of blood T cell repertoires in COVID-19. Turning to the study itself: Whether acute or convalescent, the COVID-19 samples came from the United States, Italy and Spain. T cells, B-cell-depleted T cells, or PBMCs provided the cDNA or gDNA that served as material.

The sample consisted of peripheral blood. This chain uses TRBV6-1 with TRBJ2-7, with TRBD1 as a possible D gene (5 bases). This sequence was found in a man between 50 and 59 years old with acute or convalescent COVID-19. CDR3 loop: CASSTGFLYEQYF. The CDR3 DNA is TGTGCCAGCAGTACAGGCTTTCTGTACGAGCAGTACTTC.